This T cell receptor beta chain emerged from a study of blood T cell repertoires in COVID-19. Data came from immunoSEQ multiplex PCR; TCRdb stores just in-frame clones and leaves some out. The sample shows roughly 230,000 clones, 70% to 90% of them seen only once. V shed 6 bases and J shed 6 bases, with 10 bases lying between them. In germline, CDR1 is MNHNY, CDR2 SVGAGI (reference sequence). This CDR3 is built from 12 residues. The chain has TRBV6-6 and TRBJ2-3; no clear D. Sequencing was carried out using peripheral blood. This TCR derives from a woman in her sixties or seventies with active or convalescent COVID-19. CDR3 amino acids: CASSLAVDTQYF. The CDR3 DNA reads as TGTGCCAGCAGCTTAGCTGTGGATACGCAGTATTTT.